The 18 T cell receptor beta chains in this list originate from one sample, sequenced in a study of T-cell memory formation after mild COVID-19. From the 5' RACE reads, TCRdb called clonotypes with MiXCR, one entry per CDR3 protein. In the table there are about 400,000 distinct CDR3 sequences, around a sixth of which are singletons. The sequenced material came from PBMCs or a T cell subset sorted from them (not recorded which). Receptors originate from a man between 18 and 29 years old who had mild COVID-19 (a few samples of this study predate the infection). Cell type and time point are not known.

This clonotype was counted only a few times. The chain employs TRBV18 and TRBJ1-2, with TRBD1 identical over 7 bases. This CDR3 is built from 15 residues. Germline CDR1 and CDR2: KGHSH and LQKENI. Trimming cost V 6 bases and J 5 bases; bases outside gene matches: 12. CDR3 sequence: CASSLEATGTYGYTF. CDR3 DNA sequence: TGTGCCAGCTCCCTGGAGGCGACAGGGACATATGGCTACACCTTC.

This clonotype was observed a handful of times. The chain links TRBV29-1 to TRBJ2-5; possibly TRBD1 for D (6 bases). The CDR3 covers 14 residues. The germline V gene has CDR1 SQVTM and CDR2 ANQGSEA. Trimming removed 3 bases at V and 5 bases at J, with 16 bases between. CDR3 in DNA: TGCAGCGTTGATGGGGACATCGGACGGGAGACCCAGTACTTC. It codes for CSVDGDIGRETQYF. Drawing the rest from reference TRBV29-1 and TRBJ2-5, the complete variable domain is SAVISQKPSRDICQRGTSLTIQCQVDSQVTMMFWYRQQPGQSLTLIATANQGSEATYESGFVIDKFPISRPNLTFSTLTVSNMSPEDSSIYLCSVDGDIGRETQYFGPGTRLLVL.

The V gene is TRBV4-1, the J gene TRBJ1-5; D gene ambiguous. Per germline, CDR1 MGHRA and CDR2 YSYEKL. Trimming took off 0 bases at V and 6 bases at J, with 9 bases between the two ends. This CDR3 contains 14 residues. CDR3 amino acids: CASSQDWGTQPQHF. DNA of the CDR3: TGCGCCAGCAGCCAAGATTGGGGTACTCAGCCCCAGCATTTT.

The chain employs TRBV27 and TRBJ2-5; D is possibly TRBD2 (5 bases). Deletions cut 2 bases from V and 5 bases from J, with 15 bases between. Germline CDR1 and CDR2: MNHEY and SMNVEV (reference sequence). The CDR3 spans 15 residues. The CDR3, as DNA: TGTGCCAGCAGTTTACTCCCCGGACTCGAGGAGACCCAGTACTTC. Protein: CASSLLPGLEETQYF.

This clonotype was observed at least ten times. This chain uses TRBV19 with TRBJ2-1; tentatively, D is TRBD1 (6 bases). The V gene's germline CDR1 is LNHDA and CDR2 SQIVND (reference sequence). V lost 4 bases, J lost 7 bases, and 8 bases lay in between. The CDR3 totals 12 residues. In nucleotides, the CDR3 is TGTGCCAGTAGTAGACAGGTAAATGAGCAGTTCTTC. Translating gives CASSRQVNEQFF.

The rearrangement links TRBV7-6 to TRBJ2-3; D uncertain. This CDR3 region has 14 residues. V gave up 1 base and J gave up 6 bases, with 11 bases separating them. Germline assignment: CDR1 SGHVS and CDR2 FNYEAQ. CDR3 residues: CASSLDQSWDTQYF. CDR3 in DNA: TGTGCCAGCAGCTTAGACCAGTCATGGGATACGCAGTATTTT. The complete variable domain, with remaining parts taken from reference TRBV7-6 and TRBJ2-3, reads GAGVSQSPRYKVTKRGQDVALRCDPISGHVSLYWYRQALGQGPEFLTYFNYEAQQDKSGLPNDRFSAERPEGSISTLTIQRTEQRDSAMYRCASSLDQSWDTQYFGPGTRLTVL.

This clonotype was recorded a few times. The chain combines TRBV5-8 with TRBJ1-5; 7 bases are shared with TRBD1. The germline CDR1 and CDR2 sequences are SGHTS and YDEGEE. J was trimmed by 5 bases and V by 5 bases; bases with no gene match: 10. This CDR3 has 15 residues. This CDR3 is CASRQGQPTDQPQHF. CDR3 nucleotide sequence: TGTGCCAGCAGACAGGGACAGCCTACCGATCAGCCCCAGCATTTT.

This clonotype was seen more than once but under ten times. The chain couples TRBV6-6 to TRBJ2-3, with TRBD1 matching over 8 bases. In germline, CDR1 is MNHNY, CDR2 SVGAGI (reference sequence). J lost 6 bases, V lost 5 bases, and 13 bases had no gene match. The CDR3 has 16 amino acids. The CDR3: CASSGAGTGGYDTQYF. In DNA, the CDR3 is TGTGCCAGCAGTGGAGCAGGGACAGGAGGTTATGATACGCAGTATTTT.

The chain combines TRBV7-2 with TRBJ1-1, with 7 bases fitting TRBD1. V was clipped by 5 bases and J by 5 bases; unmatched bases: 8. Germline V gene lookup returns CDR1 SGHTA and CDR2 FQGNSA. The CDR3 contains 14 residues. CDR3 residues: CASSPRQGRTEAFF. As DNA, the CDR3 is TGTGCCAGCAGCCCGCGACAGGGTCGGACTGAAGCTTTCTTT.

The rearrangement uses TRBV19 and TRBJ1-2; perhaps TRBD1 as D (5 bases). V lost 6 bases, J lost 6 bases, and 14 bases lay in between. The CDR3 covers 13 residues. CDR1 and CDR2 from the germline V gene are LNHDA and SQIVND (reference sequence). For the CDR3, the DNA is TGTGCCAGTAGCTATGGGGCCGTGGATGGCTACACCTTC. Translating gives CASSYGAVDGYTF.

This clonotype appeared many times. The J gene is TRBJ1-1, the V gene TRBV5-1; D not resolved. There are 13 residues in the CDR3. CDR1 is SGHRS, CDR2 YFSETQ, per germline. Trimming removed 0 bases from V and 5 bases from J, with 8 bases in between. The CDR3 sequence: CASSLAVRTEAFF. The CDR3 nucleotides are TGCGCCAGCAGCTTGGCGGTGCGGACTGAAGCTTTCTTT.

This chain links TRBV12-3 or TRBV12-4 with TRBJ1-3, with a tentative D call TRBD1 (5 bases). V lost 7 bases, J lost 2 bases, and 9 bases lay in between. This CDR3 has 13 amino acids. The CDR3 region is CASTRDAGNTIYF. The CDR3 DNA reads TGTGCCAGCACACGGGACGCTGGAAACACCATATATTTT.

The J gene is TRBJ2-3, the V gene TRBV5-1, with 8 positions matching TRBD1. CDR1 SGHRS and CDR2 YFSETQ come from the germline V gene. The CDR3 is 16 amino acids. V was clipped by 5 bases and J by 4 bases; unmatched bases: 12. CDR3 in DNA: TGCGCCAGCAGGGGAGGTGGGAGGACAGGGCCAGATACGCAGTATTTT. The encoded protein is CASRGGGRTGPDTQYF.

The CDR3 spells CASSRLGNQPQHF. The CDR3 DNA is TGTGCCAGCAGTAGACTTGGCAATCAGCCCCAGCATTTT. The rearrangement joins TRBV12-3 or TRBV12-4 to TRBJ1-5; D not resolved. CDR3 length equals 13 residues. Trimming stripped 5 bases from V and 2 bases from J, with 7 bases between.

The V gene is TRBV14, the J gene TRBJ2-1; unclear D gene. Trimming stripped 0 bases from V and 0 bases from J, with 6 bases between. This CDR3 is 15 amino acids long. Looked up from germline, CDR1 is SGHDN and CDR2 is FVKESK. This CDR3 reads CASSQDLHSYNEQFF. The CDR3 nucleotides read TGTGCCAGCAGCCAAGATTTGCACTCCTACAATGAGCAGTTCTTC. Combining the CDR3 with reference TRBV14 and TRBJ2-1 gives the whole variable domain EAGVTQFPSHSVIEKGQTVTLRCDPISGHDNLYWYRRVMGKEIKFLLHFVKESKQDESGMPNNRFLAERTGGTYSTLKVQPAELEDSGVYFCASSQDLHSYNEQFFGPGTRLTVL.

This clonotype was counted only a few times. The chain is built from TRBV12-3 or TRBV12-4 and TRBJ2-7, with 8 bases fitting TRBD1. This CDR3 has 15 amino acids. Trimming removed 5 bases from V and 1 base from J; junction bases left unmatched: 7. CDR3 protein: CASSPRQGQSYEQYF. The DNA for the CDR3 is TGTGCCAGCAGTCCCAGACAGGGGCAATCCTACGAGCAGTACTTC.

This chain links TRBV6-5 with TRBJ2-1; D might be TRBD1 (8 bases). The CDR3 contains 16 residues. Germline CDR1 reads MNHEY; CDR2 reads SVGAGI. V was trimmed by 5 bases and J by 3 bases, leaving 17 bases between them. CDR3 in amino acids: CASSLTGGVDYNEQFF. The CDR3 DNA reads as TGTGCCAGCAGTCTAACAGGGGGGGTAGACTACAATGAGCAGTTCTTC.

This clonotype was observed a handful of times. The chain combines TRBV7-2 with TRBJ2-5; TRBD1 agrees at 9 bases. CDR3 length: 13 amino acids. With 7 bases clipped from V and 5 bases from J, the junction kept 5 bases outside the gene matches. CDR1 and CDR2 from the germline V gene are SGHTA and FQGNSA. The CDR3 nucleotides read TGTGCCAGCACTCACAGGGGGCGGGAGACCCAGTACTTC. Its protein product is CASTHRGRETQYF.